This TCR beta chain originates from a study of PD-1 blockade in classical Hodgkin lymphoma. Study results and limitations: Possibly reflecting disease activity or prior therapy, repertoire differences have causes that remain undefined.

Clones were sequenced by immunoSEQ multiplex PCR, and TCRdb holds only the in-frame ones, with some missing. This sample carries tens of thousands of clones, less than 90% of them seen once, and the ten largest clones take more than 1%. Details on this clone: The antigen is unknown.

Time point given: newly diagnosed, previously untreated cHL patient sample. Magnetic depletion of unwanted cells isolated CD4+ T cells from thawed PBMCs. Newly diagnosed, untreated classical Hodgkin lymphoma PBMCs provided comparison. The sample taken for sequencing was CD4+ T cells from blood. The sequence was obtained from a human donor with classical Hodgkin lymphoma.

The chain's CDR3 is CASSPLQGAERAFF. CDR3 DNA: TGTGCCAGCAGTCCACTACAAGGGGCAGAGAGAGCTTTCTTT. The gene calls are TRBV28 and TRBJ1-1, with D possibly TRBD1 on 5 matching bases. CDR1 is MDHEN, CDR2 SYDVKM, per germline. The CDR3 is made up of 14 amino acids. V was cut by 5 bases and J by 10 bases, with 20 bases left in between.